Below, 11 T cell receptor beta chains from the same sample are listed, as sequenced in a study of response to subunit inactivated influenza vaccine. TCRdb reprocessed the RT-PCR reads via MiXCR and lists one record per CDR3 protein. The sample yields hundreds of thousands of distinct CDR3 sequences, about 15% seen once. Sequenced material: PBMCs from blood, taken 14 to 15 days before vaccination. These receptor sequences come from a man aged 50 to 60 who received an inactivated influenza vaccine.

The V gene is TRBV6-2 or TRBV6-3, the J gene TRBJ2-1, with D possibly matching TRBD1 (6 bases). V lost 3 bases, J lost 4 bases, and 13 bases lay in between. This CDR3 has 15 amino acids. CDR1 is MNHEY, CDR2 SVGEGT, per germline. The CDR3 nucleotides read TGTGCCAGCAGTTATCGGGACACTCCATACAATGAGCAGTTCTTC. Its translation is CASSYRDTPYNEQFF.

The chain carries TRBV20-1 and TRBJ2-1; 13 bases align to TRBD2. Germline assignment: CDR1 DFQATT and CDR2 SNEGSKA (reference sequence). The length of the CDR3 is 15 residues. The junction had 4 bases not matched to a gene; V was cut back by 1 base and J by 7 bases. CDR3 residues: CSARGTSGGENEQFF. The CDR3 bases are TGCAGTGCTAGAGGAACTAGCGGGGGGGAGAATGAGCAGTTCTTC.

This clonotype was seen ten or more times. This chain joins TRBV4-1 and TRBJ2-1; D remains unclear. V dropped 1 base and J dropped 1 base, with 14 bases sitting between them. This CDR3 comprises 17 residues. CDR1 is MGHRA, CDR2 YSYEKL, per germline. The CDR3 reads CASSQADLLGSYNEQFF. CDR3 nucleotides: TGCGCCAGCAGCCAAGCGGATTTATTAGGGTCCTACAATGAGCAGTTCTTC.

The chain links TRBV3-1 to TRBJ2-7, with a possible D match to TRBD1 (6 bases). CDR1 LGHDT and CDR2 YNNKEL come from the germline V gene (reference sequence). The V end lost 0 bases, the J end lost 5 bases, and 17 bases lay between the germline ends. CDR3 length: 16 amino acids. CDR3 protein: CASSQDRGTSSNEQYF. The CDR3 nucleotides read TGTGCCAGCAGCCAAGATAGAGGGACATCCAGTAACGAGCAGTACTTC.

The chain employs TRBV15 and TRBJ1-1; D call uncertain. From germline, CDR1 is LNHNV and CDR2 YYDKDF (reference sequence). This CDR3 has 13 amino acids. Trimming pared 1 base from V and 5 bases from J, leaving 8 bases between. The DNA for the CDR3 is TGTGCCACCAGCAGAGCCAGGAATACTGAAGCTTTCTTT. It is translated as CATSRARNTEAFF.

This clonotype was seen a handful of times. This chain links TRBV19 with TRBJ1-2, with D tentatively TRBD1 (5 bases). Germline values: CDR1 LNHDA, CDR2 SQIVND (reference sequence). Deletions cut 2 bases from V and 4 bases from J, with 11 bases between. The CDR3 runs 14 residues. The CDR3, as DNA: TGTGCCAGTAGTATAAGCCCAGGGACCTATGGCTACACCTTC. Encoded protein: CASSISPGTYGYTF.

This clonotype occurred many times. The V and J genes are TRBV20-1 and TRBJ1-6, with TRBD1 matching over 8 bases. The CDR3 is 13 amino acids. V was pared by 4 bases and J by 10 bases, with 6 bases of the junction left unmatched. Looked up from germline, CDR1 is DFQATT and CDR2 is SNEGSKA (reference sequence). CDR3 sequence: CSATDRESSPLHF. The DNA of the CDR3 is TGCAGTGCTACGGACAGGGAGAGCTCACCCCTCCACTTT.

The chain carries TRBV6-1 and TRBJ2-3, with 7 positions matching TRBD1. CDR1 is MNHNS and CDR2 is SASEGT in the germline V gene. J gave up 1 base and V 6 bases, and 7 bases lay outside the gene matches. This CDR3 has 15 residues. In DNA, the CDR3 is TGTGCCAGCAGCACTTTAGGGGGCGGCACAGATACGCAGTATTTT. This sequence encodes CASSTLGGGTDTQYF.

The V gene is TRBV11-2, the J gene TRBJ2-7; TRBD1 agrees at 10 bases. Germline-derived CDR1 and CDR2 are SGHAT and FQNNGV. The CDR3 runs 15 residues. The V and J ends lost 1 base and 5 bases, in that order; junction bases with no gene match: 5. The CDR3 reads CASSLGWTGGHEQYF. The CDR3 region has the DNA TGTGCCAGCAGCTTAGGATGGACAGGGGGGCACGAGCAGTACTTC.

This clonotype was seen only a few times. This chain connects TRBV7-9 to TRBJ1-2; TRBD1 matches at 8 bases. Germline V gene data show CDR1 as SEHNR and CDR2 as FQNEAQ (reference sequence). V was pared by 5 bases and J by 6 bases, with 11 bases of the junction left unmatched. The CDR3 runs to 15 residues. The CDR3 sequence: CASSKSGGKVDGYTF. The CDR3 nucleotides are TGTGCCAGCAGCAAGTCAGGGGGCAAAGTGGATGGCTACACCTTC.

The rearrangement joins TRBV27 to TRBJ2-7; TRBD1 aligns across 9 bases. This CDR3 is 15 amino acids long. The J segment lost 0 bases and the V segment lost 4 bases, leaving 4 bases of the junction unmatched. The germline V gene has CDR1 MNHEY and CDR2 SMNVEV (reference sequence). The CDR3 DNA is TGTGCCAGCAGTTGGGACAGGGAGAGCTCCTACGAGCAGTACTTC. Translating it yields CASSWDRESSYEQYF.